The 20 T cell receptor beta chains below come from one sample, sequenced in a study of blood T cell repertoires in COVID-19. The table came from immunoSEQ multiplex PCR; TCRdb's copy has only in-frame clones and leaves some out. This sample has 94,000 or so clones, with around 88% found just once. Sequenced sample: peripheral blood. Receptors were obtained from a woman in her sixties or seventies with acute or convalescent COVID-19.

The chain employs TRBV6-5 and TRBJ2-3; 8 nucleotides agree with TRBD2. Germline assignment: CDR1 MNHEY and CDR2 SVGAGI. CDR3 length equals 14 residues. Trimming took 4 bases from V and 4 from J; bases not matched to a gene: 4. DNA for the CDR3: TGTGCCAGCAGTTCTTTAGCGGGGTCAGATACGCAGTATTTT. Translation gives CASSSLAGSDTQYF.

The gene calls are TRBV5-4 and TRBJ2-3; D not certain. The CDR3 sequence is 16 residues long. The V gene's germline CDR1 is SGHNT and CDR2 YYREEE (reference sequence). V lost 3 bases and J lost 2, with 16 bases in between. Here the CDR3 reads CASSSIGSTITDTQYF. The CDR3 DNA is TGTGCCAGCAGCTCAATAGGATCGACAATCACAGATACGCAGTATTTT.

The chain has TRBV2 and TRBJ1-2; a possible D gene is TRBD1 (6 bases). The CDR3 is made up of 19 amino acids. Germline V CDR1 and CDR2: SNHLY, FYNNEI. V was cut by 1 base and J by 2 bases, with 23 bases left in between. The chain's CDR3 is CASSEDKRTATLLNYGYTF. For the CDR3, the DNA is TGTGCCAGCAGTGAAGACAAACGGACAGCAACTTTGTTAAACTATGGCTACACCTTC.

The rearrangement links TRBV5-8 to TRBJ2-1; possibly TRBD2 for D (5 bases). Germline V gene sequence: CDR1 SGHTS, CDR2 YDEGEE. V lost 4 bases and J 0 bases, leaving 17 bases between the germline ends. This CDR3 has 17 residues. The DNA for the CDR3 is TGTGCCAGCAGCCCGTTCCATGGGAGAAGCTCCTACAATGAGCAGTTCTTC. It is translated as CASSPFHGRSSYNEQFF.

This clone was seen only once. The chain is built from TRBV2 and TRBJ2-2; tentative D call: TRBD1 (5 bases). The V end was cut by 6 bases, the J end by 1 base, with 12 bases between. Germline V gives CDR1 SNHLY, CDR2 FYNNEI. The CDR3 spans 15 residues. The CDR3: CASRGRGLNTGELFF. The CDR3 DNA follows: TGTGCCAGCAGGGGAAGGGGCCTGAACACCGGGGAGCTGTTTTTT.

The chain is built from TRBV12-3 or TRBV12-4 and TRBJ2-7, with TRBD1 as a possible D gene (6 bases). The CDR3 loop spans 12 amino acids. The V end was cut by 5 bases, the J end by 6 bases, with 11 bases between. Written as DNA, the CDR3 is TGTGCCAGCAGTGTACAGGGTCCCGAGCAGTACTTC. The encoded protein is CASSVQGPEQYF.

In nucleotides, the CDR3 is TGTGCCAGCAGCCAGCCCAGATCGAACACTGAAGCTTTCTTT. Translated, it gives CASSQPRSNTEAFF. J is TRBJ1-1 and V is TRBV3-1 (or the pseudogene TRBV3-2); no firm D call. Germline lookup yields CDR1 LGHDT and CDR2 YNNKEL (reference sequence). V lost 3 bases and J lost 1, with 9 bases in between. The CDR3 runs 14 residues.

The V gene is TRBV5-6, the J gene TRBJ2-7, with D possibly TRBD1 on 6 matching bases. Trimming shortened V by 4 bases and J by 5 bases, and 22 bases separated the two germline ends. Per germline, CDR1 SGHDT and CDR2 YYEEEE. The CDR3 runs to 16 residues. The CDR3 loop reads CASSLVQGNGFHEQYF. The CDR3 nucleotides read TGTGCCAGCAGCCTCGTCCAGGGGAACGGATTCCACGAGCAGTACTTC.

This clone was seen just once. The genes are TRBV2 and TRBJ1-1, with D perhaps matching TRBD1 (6 bases). This CDR3 region has 15 residues. V was cut by 5 bases and J by 2 bases, with 15 bases left in between. CDR1 SNHLY and CDR2 FYNNEI come from the germline V gene. The CDR3 sequence is CASSLRQARNTEAFF. The CDR3 bases are TGTGCCAGCAGTCTTAGACAGGCCCGTAACACTGAAGCTTTCTTT.

The V gene is TRBV3-1 (or the pseudogene TRBV3-2), the J gene TRBJ1-4; 11 bases line up with TRBD1. This CDR3 is built from 16 residues. Germline CDR1 is LGHDT and CDR2 is YNNKEL (reference sequence). With 2 bases clipped from V and 8 bases from J, the junction kept 7 bases outside the gene matches. The CDR3 spells CASSQRPDRGQEKLFF. CDR3 coding DNA: TGTGCCAGCAGCCAAAGGCCGGACAGGGGGCAAGAAAAACTGTTTTTT.

This clone was picked up one time. This sequence joins TRBV19 and TRBJ1-2; 10 positions match TRBD1. Germline V CDR1 and CDR2: LNHDA, SQIVND (reference sequence). The CDR3 contains 17 residues. V trimming: 4 bases; J trimming: 7 bases; junction bases outside the gene matches: 15. The CDR3: CASSTYPRQGAPRGYTF. CDR3 in DNA: TGTGCCAGTAGTACTTACCCTCGACAGGGGGCGCCTCGTGGCTACACCTTC.

The chain combines TRBV28 with TRBJ2-7; perhaps TRBD2 as D (7 bases). This CDR3 has 15 amino acids. Germline V CDR1 and CDR2: MDHEN, SYDVKM. Deletions cut 8 bases from V and 2 bases from J, with 19 bases between. The CDR3 loop is CASQRTAAGAYEQYF. CDR3 sequence (DNA): TGTGCCAGCCAAAGGACAGCCGCGGGGGCCTACGAGCAGTACTTC.

This clone came up once. This chain joins TRBV2 and TRBJ1-5; the D gene is possibly TRBD1 (5 bases). V was trimmed by 2 bases and J by 3 bases, leaving 8 bases between them. The CDR3 has 14 amino acids. Germline values: CDR1 SNHLY, CDR2 FYNNEI. CDR3 residues: CASSERQFNQPQHF. CDR3 nucleotides: TGTGCCAGCAGTGAAAGACAGTTCAATCAGCCCCAGCATTTT. Looking up the rest from reference TRBV2 and TRBJ1-5 gives the full variable domain: EPEVTQTPSHQVTQMGQEVILRCVPISNHLYFYWYRQILGQKVEFLVSFYNNEISEKSEIFDDQFSVERPDGSNFTLKIRSTKLEDSAMYFCASSERQFNQPQHFGDGTRLSIL.

This clone was observed a few times. The chain combines TRBV6-6 with TRBJ2-3; weak D call: TRBD1 (6 bases). Looked up from germline, CDR1 is MNHNY and CDR2 is SVGAGI (reference sequence). The CDR3 totals 15 residues. Trimming took off 2 bases at V and 2 bases at J, with 11 bases between the two ends. In DNA, the CDR3 is TGTGCCAGCAGTTACCCTCAGGGGACCACAGATACGCAGTATTTT. This translates into CASSYPQGTTDTQYF.

The chain uses TRBV12-3 or TRBV12-4 and TRBJ2-1; a possible D gene is TRBD1 (6 bases). Trimming shortened V by 4 bases and J by 6 bases, and 7 bases separated the two germline ends. The CDR3 has 12 amino acids. CDR3 sequence: CASSSTGNEQFF. DNA of the CDR3: TGTGCCAGCAGTTCGACAGGCAATGAGCAGTTCTTC.

The genes are TRBV19 and TRBJ1-3; TRBD1 matches 7 bases. This CDR3 has 16 amino acids. V dropped 4 bases and J dropped 0; count of bases not matched to a gene: 6. Germline values: CDR1 LNHDA, CDR2 SQIVND (reference sequence). The CDR3: CASSTGTASSGNTIYF. CDR3 DNA: TGTGCCAGTAGTACCGGGACAGCGAGCTCTGGAAACACCATATATTTT.

The chain uses TRBV2 and TRBJ2-5, with TRBD2 as a possible D gene (5 bases). V was cut by 6 bases and J by 5 bases, with 13 bases left in between. This CDR3 has 13 amino acids. Germline V gene data show CDR1 as SNHLY and CDR2 as FYNNEI. This chain's CDR3 is CASSEREGETQYF. In nucleotides, the CDR3 is TGTGCCAGCAGCGAACGGGAAGGGGAGACCCAGTACTTC.

The chain links TRBV19 to TRBJ2-1; 9 bases align to TRBD2. The CDR3 is 14 amino acids. Germline CDR1 LNHDA, CDR2 SQIVND (reference sequence). Germline trimming cut 10 bases from V and 6 bases from J; bases unmatched to any gene: 10. CDR3 loop: CATKPGLALNEQFF. The CDR3 DNA is TGTGCCACCAAGCCGGGACTAGCCCTCAATGAGCAGTTCTTC. The whole variable domain, filled in from reference TRBV19 and TRBJ2-1, reads DGGITQSPKYLFRKEGQNVTLSCEQNLNHDAMYWYRQDPGQGLRLIYYSQIVNDFQKGDIAEGYSVSREKKESFPLTVTSAQKNPTAFYLCATKPGLALNEQFFGPGTRLTVL.

This chain uses TRBV3-1 (or the pseudogene TRBV3-2) with TRBJ1-1, with a tentative D call TRBD1 (6 bases). CDR1 is LGHDT and CDR2 is YNNKEL in the germline V gene (reference sequence). V lost 0 bases and J 8 bases, leaving 13 bases between the germline ends. CDR3 length equals 14 residues. CDR3 loop: CASSQEARGTEAFF. CDR3 nucleotides: TGTGCCAGCAGCCAAGAAGCCAGGGGTACGGAAGCTTTCTTT.

J is TRBJ2-7 and V is TRBV30; no firm D call. Per germline, CDR1 GTSNPN and CDR2 SVGIG (reference sequence). CDR3 length: 13 residues. With 1 base removed from V and 3 bases from J, the gap between germline ends came to 10 bases. The CDR3 is CAWSASVDYEQYF. CDR3 nucleotide sequence: TGTGCCTGGAGTGCCAGCGTTGACTACGAGCAGTACTTC.